The TCR beta chain described here comes from a study of T cell responses to AZD1222 COVID-19 vaccine listed by TCRdb under 2021. At the level of the whole study: A total of 230 to 250 trial participants underwent TCR sequencing, of whom some 210 received two doses of AZD1222 and some 26 received two doses of the MenACWY control vaccine. Trial participants were enrolled into age subgroups of 18-55, 56-69 and 70-plus years, which contained 148, 28 and 57 TCR-sequenced participants, respectively. Broad study findings and their caveats: A significant rise in spike-specific TCR breadth and depth was observed after two AZD1222 doses relative to day 0 and relative to MenACWY recipients. Participants were mostly white British and included more females than males, and it was suggested by the authors that clonal diversity may have been underestimated. In the small 56-69-year group, the increase in depth fell short of significance, most likely because of low power. Because no samples from the day 14 peak response were available, repertoires could be characterized only after the peak T cell response. CD4 TCRs associated with the vaccine covered the entire spike protein, and the dominant responses were in regions 160-218 and 743-854. Conclusions about previously exposed vaccinees are limited, since just 5 or 6 AZD1222 recipients were seropositive for SARS-CoV-2 at baseline. Reportedly, close to half of the unique spike-specific TCRs recognized epitopes lying outside the regions that are mutated in the B.1.351 and B.1.1.7 variants.

The germline V gene specifies SNHLY as CDR1 and FYNNEI as CDR2. Measured from the cysteine to the valine, the CDR3 is 15 residues long. The sequence is cut down to CDR3 DNA, 45 bases in frame from base 1. Trimmed from V: 5 bases; trimmed from J: 7 bases; junction bases lacking a gene match: 7. The CDR3 regions of human TCRbeta chains were subjected to immunosequencing. Turning to the authors' computational methods: Repertoire TCRs were matched against a reference library of SARS-CoV-2-specific TCRs generated with the MIRA antigen-specificity platform. Breadth was defined as the fraction of unique TCRs that were SARS-CoV-2-associated. Depth was defined as the fraction of total T cells that were SARS-CoV-2-associated. Using the MIRA data, each spike-specific TCR was assigned both to the spike region to which the TCR was reactive and to a CD4 or CD8 class. Log10-transformed breadth and depth values were compared by one-way ANOVA with Sidak's multiple comparisons tests. This is the immuneACCESS table as TCRdb keeps it, with only in-frame sequences that have V and J called. A part of the clones is gone; compared with another copy, unresolved V genes explain less than half, and the rest is unexplained. V and J calls and clone size are given by that table; D and trimming were obtained from the DNA. The sample yields 100,000 to 150,000 clones; about 93% were counted once. The leading ten clones occupy 4% to 5% of the sample.

A word on this clone: The specificity of this receptor is unknown. No per-base quality is available; no much larger clone lies one base away.

The label giving this sample's time point can be read as: about 28 days (+/-7) after the second vaccine dose. The treatment or condition label on this specimen signifies: meningococcal conjugate vaccine given as trial control. Vaccinee samples were obtained from the UK trials COV001 and COV002, which included a single-blind randomized controlled phase 2/3 trial of AZD1222 (ChAdOx1 nCoV-19) in healthy adults. Trial participant PBMC samples were collected at day 0 and day 28 after the second dose for TCRbeta chain sequencing. This TCR came from an adult who received the MenACWY meningococcal vaccine as a control. The specimen was peripheral blood, collected 28 days after the second dose of the MenACWY control vaccine. The rearranged segments are TRBV2 and TRBJ2-7; the junction holds 14 bases that match TRBD2. CDR3 protein: CASSLTSGGALEQYV. The sequenced DNA: TGTGCCAGCAGTCTGACTAGCGGGGGGGCTTTAGAGCAGTACGTC.